This entry lists 5 T cell receptor beta chains sequenced from one sample in a study of blood T cell repertoires in COVID-19. The table came from immunoSEQ multiplex PCR; TCRdb's copy has only in-frame clones and leaves some out. The sample contains about 160,000 clones, around 81% of which appear only once. Source material: peripheral blood. The receptors were gathered from a man between 70 and 80 years old who had recovered from COVID-19.

The DNA for the CDR3 is TGCGCCAGCAGCTTGGAGTCAGCGAACACCGGGGAGCTGTTTTTT. It specifies CASSLESANTGELFF. The J gene is TRBJ2-2, the V gene TRBV5-1, with D uncertain. Germline-derived CDR1 and CDR2 are SGHRS and YFSETQ. This CDR3 contains 15 residues. V was cut by 0 bases and J by 0 bases, with 6 bases left in between.

This clone was observed once. V and J are TRBV5-8 and TRBJ2-7; D might be TRBD1 (6 bases). With 0 bases removed from V and 0 bases from J, the gap between germline ends came to 13 bases. The CDR3 runs to 16 residues. Germline V gene sequence: CDR1 SGHTS, CDR2 YDEGEE. The chain's CDR3 is CASSLGTAFVSYEQYF. In nucleotides, the CDR3 is TGTGCCAGCAGCTTGGGGACAGCCTTCGTCTCCTACGAGCAGTACTTC. Complete variable domain (other parts from reference TRBV5-8 and TRBJ2-7): EAGVTQSPTHLIKTRGQQATLRCSPISGHTSVYWYQQALGLGLQFLLWYDEGEERNRGNFPPRFSGRQFPNYSSELNVNALELEDSALYLCASSLGTAFVSYEQYFGPGTRLTVT.

This clone was counted a single time. The genes are TRBV19 and TRBJ2-7; D is possibly TRBD1 (5 bases). Trimming removed 10 bases at V and 6 bases at J, with 16 bases between. The CDR3 consists of 12 residues. CDR1 LNHDA and CDR2 SQIVND come from the germline V gene (reference sequence). CDR3: CATTSRASEQYF. The CDR3, as DNA: TGTGCCACCACGAGCAGGGCTTCCGAGCAGTACTTC.

The chain combines TRBV5-8 with TRBJ2-7; TRBD1 might be the D (6 bases). The germline gives CDR1 SGHTS, CDR2 YDEGEE. The CDR3 loop spans 13 amino acids. V shed 1 base and J shed 5 bases, with 10 bases lying between them. CDR3 residues: CASSLRTANEQYF. The CDR3 DNA reads TGTGCCAGCAGCTTGAGGACAGCAAACGAGCAGTACTTC.

The chain uses TRBV12-3 or TRBV12-4 and TRBJ1-2; TRBD1 might be the D (5 bases). V was cut by 5 bases and J by 0 bases, with 7 bases left in between. This CDR3 region has 13 residues. The CDR3 DNA sequence: TGTGCCAGCAGTAGACAGTCTAACTATGGCTACACCTTC. Translation gives CASSRQSNYGYTF.